This T cell receptor beta chain derives from a study of blood T cell repertoires in COVID-19. Across the study: Researchers got acute and convalescent COVID-19 samples from the United States, Italy and Spain. From T cells, B-cell-depleted T cells, or PBMCs came the material, which was cDNA or gDNA.

The repertoire was sequenced with immunoSEQ multiplex PCR; TCRdb's copy has only in-frame clones and lacks some. Counted here are fewer than 250,000 clones, about four fifths occurring once; the ten biggest clones make up 2.5% to 3.5%. Germline V gives CDR1 SQVTM, CDR2 ANQGSEA. V gave up 6 bases and J gave up 2 bases; unmatched junction bases: 4. This CDR3 region has 12 residues. The TCR comes from a man aged 45 to 65 with active or convalescent COVID-19. Sequenced: peripheral blood. This chain links TRBV29-1 with TRBJ2-7, with 7 bases matching TRBD1. The CDR3 is CSVGTEPYEQYF. CDR3 DNA: TGCAGCGTGGGGACAGAACCCTACGAGCAGTACTTC.